This T cell receptor beta chain emerged from a study of blood T cell repertoires in COVID-19. Turning to the study itself: Some COVID-19 samples were acute and others convalescent; all came from the United States, Italy and Spain.

The repertoire was sequenced with immunoSEQ multiplex PCR; TCRdb's copy has only in-frame clones and lacks some. Here the sample spans 220,000 or so clones, roughly 84% being singletons. The table lists this clone with a few counts. Germline-derived CDR1 and CDR2 are MNHNY and SVGAGI (reference sequence). The CDR3 has 11 amino acids. Trimming pared 7 bases from V and 8 bases from J, leaving 11 bases between. Sample: peripheral blood. V is TRBV6-6 and J is TRBJ1-2; D ambiguous. This receptor was taken from a man aged 25-45 years with active or convalescent COVID-19. CDR3 DNA: TGTGCCAGCAATCTAGGTTTCGGCTACACCTTC. As protein: CASNLGFGYTF.